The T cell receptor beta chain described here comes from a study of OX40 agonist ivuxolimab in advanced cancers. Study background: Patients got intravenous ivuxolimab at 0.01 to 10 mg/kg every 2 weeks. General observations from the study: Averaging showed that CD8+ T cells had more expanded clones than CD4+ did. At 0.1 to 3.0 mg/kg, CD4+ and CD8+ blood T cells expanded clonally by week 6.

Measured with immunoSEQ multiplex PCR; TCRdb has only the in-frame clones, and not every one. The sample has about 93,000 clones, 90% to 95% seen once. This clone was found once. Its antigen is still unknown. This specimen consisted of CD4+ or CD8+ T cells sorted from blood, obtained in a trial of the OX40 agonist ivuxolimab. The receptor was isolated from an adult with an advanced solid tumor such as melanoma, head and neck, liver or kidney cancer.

The CDR3: CASSVSGVSGNTIYF. CDR3 coding DNA: TGTGCCAGCAGCGTCTCAGGGGTTTCTGGAAACACCATATATTTT. V is TRBV9 and J is TRBJ1-3, with a tentative D call TRBD1 (6 bases). The germline V gene encodes CDR1 SGDLS and CDR2 YYNGEE. Trimming left V 2 bases short and J 1 base short, with 10 bases between. The CDR3 spans 15 residues.